This entry lists 12 T cell receptor beta chains sequenced from one sample in a study of control samples from healthy donors and cancer patients. Method: immunoSEQ multiplex PCR; TCRdb's copy keeps in-frame clones and lacks some. The sample contains around 250,000 clones, approximately 80% of which appear only once. The sample taken for sequencing was PBMCs. The receptor set was obtained from a woman aged 55-70 years with lung cancer.

The chain links TRBV5-4 to TRBJ1-2; D may be TRBD1 (6 bases). Germline CDR1 is SGHNT and CDR2 is YYREEE (reference sequence). The V gene lost 0 bases and the J gene lost 8 bases, with 11 bases spanning the gap. This CDR3 region has 13 residues. The CDR3 region is CASSLAQTGGYTF. CDR3 DNA: TGTGCCAGCAGCTTGGCCCAGACAGGAGGCTACACCTTC.

The genes are TRBV7-9 and TRBJ2-4; D might be TRBD1 or TRBD2, each matching 6 bases. Trimming shortened V by 1 base and J by 6 bases, and 10 bases separated the two germline ends. CDR1 is SEHNR and CDR2 is FQNEAQ in the germline V gene (reference sequence). This CDR3 spans 14 amino acids. Written as DNA, the CDR3 is TGTGCCAGCAGCTTAGAGGGGGGAGGAAACATTCAGTACTTC. This translates into CASSLEGGGNIQYF.

This clone was observed a single time. CDR3 loop: CASSDAGGGRGTEAFF. CDR3 bases: TGTGCCAGCAGCGACGCCGGGGGGGGACGGGGTACTGAAGCTTTCTTT. The chain carries TRBV7-8 and TRBJ1-1; TRBD1 is a possible D gene (5 bases). This CDR3 comprises 16 residues. The V end was cut by 5 bases, the J end by 5 bases, with 21 bases between. Germline V gene sequence: CDR1 SGHVS, CDR2 FQNEAQ.

V gene TRBV5-1 combines with J gene TRBJ2-5; TRBD1 matches at 9 bases. The CDR3 covers 13 residues. Germline CDR1 and CDR2: SGHRS and YFSETQ. The junction had 1 base not matched to a gene; V was cut back by 2 bases and J by 5 bases. The CDR3 DNA sequence: TGCGCCAGCAGCTTAGACAGGGGGGAGACCCAGTACTTC. It yields the protein CASSLDRGETQYF.

This chain links TRBV5-1 with TRBJ2-7; no firm D call. The CDR3 covers 14 residues. Trimming cost V 5 bases and J 0 bases, with 12 bases left between them. The germline gives CDR1 SGHRS, CDR2 YFSETQ. The CDR3 region has the DNA TGCGCCAGCAGGGTCACGAGTAGCTCCTACGAGCAGTACTTC. Translating it yields CASRVTSSSYEQYF.

V is TRBV18 and J is TRBJ2-1; 10 bases agree with TRBD2. The germline gives CDR1 KGHSH, CDR2 LQKENI. V was clipped by 5 bases and J by 4 bases; unmatched bases: 5. The CDR3 spans 15 residues. The CDR3 here is CASSSQRGGYNEQFF. CDR3 nucleotide sequence: TGTGCCAGCTCATCACAGCGGGGGGGGTACAATGAGCAGTTCTTC.

V gene TRBV3-1 (or the pseudogene TRBV3-2) combines with J gene TRBJ2-7; 16 bases align to TRBD2. CDR3 size: 16 residues. V shed 4 bases, J shed 4 bases, and the junction held 4 bases outside the gene matches. In germline, CDR1 is LGHDT, CDR2 YNNKEL (reference sequence). The CDR3 sequence is CASSPGLAGGPYEQYF. CDR3 DNA: TGTGCCAGCAGCCCGGGACTAGCGGGAGGGCCGTACGAGCAGTACTTC.

This clone was picked up one time. This chain links TRBV7-8 with TRBJ2-7; 11 bases line up with TRBD2. Germline V gene lookup returns CDR1 SGHVS and CDR2 FQNEAQ. The V segment lost 5 bases and the J segment 4 bases; nucleotides outside the gene matches: 7. The CDR3 consists of 15 residues. CDR3 coding DNA: TGTGCCAGCAGCCTCAATAGCGGGAGGGAATACGAGCAGTACTTC. It specifies CASSLNSGREYEQYF.

The V call is TRBV29-1, the J call TRBJ1-1; D uncertain. The CDR3 extends over 13 amino acids. CDR1 SQVTM and CDR2 ANQGSEA come from the germline V gene. Trimming took off 7 bases at V and 0 bases at J, with 12 bases between the two ends. The CDR3 sequence: CSAGEQLNTEAFF. The CDR3 nucleotides are TGCAGCGCCGGCGAACAGCTGAACACTGAAGCTTTCTTT.

With respect to this clone: The same CDR3 can be traced to other DNA sequences in this sample. The chain recombines TRBV5-1 with TRBJ2-2; no firm D call. The CDR3 sequence is 15 residues long. Germline loops: CDR1 SGHRS, CDR2 YFSETQ. The ends were cut back, 0 bases at V and 3 bases at J, with 9 bases in the middle. The CDR3 nucleotides read TGCGCCAGCAGCTTGGGCGGCGGCGACACCGGGGAGCTGTTTTTT. Amino acids: CASSLGGGDTGELFF.

The gene calls are TRBV7-6 and TRBJ2-6; D ambiguous. Trimming stripped 3 bases from V and 0 bases from J, with 12 bases between. CDR1 and CDR2 from the germline V gene are SGHVS and FNYEAQ. This CDR3 is 17 amino acids long. CDR3 residues: CASSFGPPSSGANVLTF. The CDR3 DNA reads TGTGCCAGCAGCTTTGGCCCACCATCCTCTGGGGCCAACGTCCTGACTTTC.

This clone was observed a few times. V is TRBV9 and J is TRBJ1-5, with TRBD1 as a possible D gene (5 bases). Trimming took 0 bases from V and 8 from J, leaving 15 bases between them. The germline V gene encodes CDR1 SGDLS and CDR2 YYNGEE. This CDR3 has 15 amino acids. The CDR3 loop reads CASSVGGGTSEPQHF. The CDR3 nucleotides read TGTGCCAGCAGCGTAGGTGGGGGAACAAGCGAGCCCCAGCATTTT.